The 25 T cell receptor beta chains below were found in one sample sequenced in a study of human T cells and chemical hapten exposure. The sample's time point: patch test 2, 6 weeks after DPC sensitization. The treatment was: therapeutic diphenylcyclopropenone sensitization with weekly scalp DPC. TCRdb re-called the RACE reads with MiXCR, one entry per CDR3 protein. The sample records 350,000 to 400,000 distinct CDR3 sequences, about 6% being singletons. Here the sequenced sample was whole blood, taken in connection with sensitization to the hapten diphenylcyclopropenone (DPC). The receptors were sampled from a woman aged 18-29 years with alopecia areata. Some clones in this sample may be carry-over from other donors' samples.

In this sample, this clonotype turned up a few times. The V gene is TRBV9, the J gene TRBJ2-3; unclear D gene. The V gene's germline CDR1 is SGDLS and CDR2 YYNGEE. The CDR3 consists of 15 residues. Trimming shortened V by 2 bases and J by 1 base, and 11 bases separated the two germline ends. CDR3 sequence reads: CASSVEVGGTDTQYF. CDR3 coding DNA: TGTGCCAGCAGCGTCGAGGTAGGAGGCACAGATACGCAGTATTTT.

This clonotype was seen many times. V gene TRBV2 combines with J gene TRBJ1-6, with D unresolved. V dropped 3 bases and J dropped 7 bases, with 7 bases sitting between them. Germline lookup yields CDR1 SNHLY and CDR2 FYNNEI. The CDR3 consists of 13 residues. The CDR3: CASSDDLNSPLHF. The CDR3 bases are TGTGCCAGCAGTGACGACCTAAATTCACCCCTCCACTTT. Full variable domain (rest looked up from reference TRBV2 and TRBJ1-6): EPEVTQTPSHQVTQMGQEVILRCVPISNHLYFYWYRQILGQKVEFLVSFYNNEISEKSEIFDDQFSVERPDGSNFTLKIRSTKLEDSAMYFCASSDDLNSPLHFGNGTRLTVT.

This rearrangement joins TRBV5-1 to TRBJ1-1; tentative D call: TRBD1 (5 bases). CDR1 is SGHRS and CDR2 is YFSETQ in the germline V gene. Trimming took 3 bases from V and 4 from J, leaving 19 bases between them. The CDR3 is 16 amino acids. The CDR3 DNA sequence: TGCGCCAGCAGCTCCACGGCACTGCACGGGGGCACTGAAGCTTTCTTT. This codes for CASSSTALHGGTEAFF.

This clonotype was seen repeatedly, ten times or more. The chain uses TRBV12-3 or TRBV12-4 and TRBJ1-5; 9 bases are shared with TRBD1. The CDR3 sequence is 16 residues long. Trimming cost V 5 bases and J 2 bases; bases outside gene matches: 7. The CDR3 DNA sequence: TGTGCCAGCAGTGGCGGGACAGGGCTGGGCAATCAGCCCCAGCATTTT. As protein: CASSGGTGLGNQPQHF.

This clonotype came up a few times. CDR3 region: CASSADVAGATDTQYF. DNA of the CDR3: TGTGCCAGCAGCGCTGATGTAGCGGGGGCCACAGATACGCAGTATTTT. The rearrangement joins TRBV9 to TRBJ2-3; TRBD2 matches at 9 bases. The CDR3 has 16 amino acids. CDR1 and CDR2 (germline): SGDLS, YYNGEE. The V and J ends lost 3 bases and 2 bases, in that order; junction bases with no gene match: 7. The full variable domain, rest sourced from reference TRBV9 and TRBJ2-3, is DSGVTQTPKHLITATGQRVTLRCSPRSGDLSVYWYQQSLDQGLQFLIQYYNGEERAKGNILERFSAQQFPDLHSELNLSSLELGDSALYFCASSADVAGATDTQYFGPGTRLTVL.

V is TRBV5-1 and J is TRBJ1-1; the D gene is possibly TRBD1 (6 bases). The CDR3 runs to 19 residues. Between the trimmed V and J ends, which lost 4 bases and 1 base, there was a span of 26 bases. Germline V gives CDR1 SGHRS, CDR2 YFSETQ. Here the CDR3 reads CASSPFRGTGNEGNTEAFF. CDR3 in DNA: TGCGCCAGCAGCCCATTTCGGGGAACAGGGAACGAAGGGAACACTGAAGCTTTCTTT.

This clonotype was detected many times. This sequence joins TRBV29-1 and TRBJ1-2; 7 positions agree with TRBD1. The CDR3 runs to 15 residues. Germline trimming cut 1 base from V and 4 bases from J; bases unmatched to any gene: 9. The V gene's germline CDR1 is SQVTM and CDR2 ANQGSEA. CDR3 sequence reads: CSVEGYRDSPYGYTF. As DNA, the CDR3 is TGCAGCGTTGAAGGCTACCGGGACAGCCCCTATGGCTACACCTTC.

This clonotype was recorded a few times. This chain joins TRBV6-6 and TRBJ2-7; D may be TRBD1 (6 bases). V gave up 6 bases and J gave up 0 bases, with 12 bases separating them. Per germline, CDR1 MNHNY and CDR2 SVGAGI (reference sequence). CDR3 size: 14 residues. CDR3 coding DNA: TGTGCCAGCAGAAGAGGACAGCCCTCCTACGAGCAGTACTTC. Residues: CASRRGQPSYEQYF.

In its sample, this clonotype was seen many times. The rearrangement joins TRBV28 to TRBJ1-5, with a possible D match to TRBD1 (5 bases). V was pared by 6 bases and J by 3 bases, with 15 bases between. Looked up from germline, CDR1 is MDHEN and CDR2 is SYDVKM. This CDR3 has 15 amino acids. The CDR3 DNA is TGTGCCAGCAGCCTCCCCGACAGACACAATCAGCCCCAGCATTTT. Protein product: CASSLPDRHNQPQHF.

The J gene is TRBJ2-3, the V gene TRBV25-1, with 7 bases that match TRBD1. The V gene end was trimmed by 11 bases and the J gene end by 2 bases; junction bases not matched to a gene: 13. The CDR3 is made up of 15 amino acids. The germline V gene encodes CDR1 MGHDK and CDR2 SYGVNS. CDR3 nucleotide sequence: TGTGCCGGCAAGTCGGCAGGGGGTCCCACAGATACGCAGTATTTT. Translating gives CAGKSAGGPTDTQYF.

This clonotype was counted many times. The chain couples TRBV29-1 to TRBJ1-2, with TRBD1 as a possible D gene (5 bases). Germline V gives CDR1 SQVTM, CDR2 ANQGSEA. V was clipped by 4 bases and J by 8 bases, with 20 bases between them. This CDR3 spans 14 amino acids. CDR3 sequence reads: CSVADMGTGGGYTF. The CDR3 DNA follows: TGCAGCGTTGCTGACATGGGTACAGGAGGAGGCTACACCTTC.

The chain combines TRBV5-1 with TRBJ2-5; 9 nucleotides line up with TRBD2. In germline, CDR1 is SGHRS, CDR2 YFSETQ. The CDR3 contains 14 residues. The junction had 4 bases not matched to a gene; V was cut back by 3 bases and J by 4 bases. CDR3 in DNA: TGCGCCAGCAGCTGGACTAGCGAGGCAGAGACCCAGTACTTC. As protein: CASSWTSEAETQYF.

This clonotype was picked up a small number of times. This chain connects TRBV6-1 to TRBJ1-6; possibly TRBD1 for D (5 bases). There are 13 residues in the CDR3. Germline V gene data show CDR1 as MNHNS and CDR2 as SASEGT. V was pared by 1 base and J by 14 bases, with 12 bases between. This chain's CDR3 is CASSEEAGSTLHF. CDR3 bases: TGTGCCAGCAGTGAAGAGGCAGGGTCAACCCTCCACTTT.

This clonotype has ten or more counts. In nucleotides, the CDR3 is TGTGCCAGCAGTGACAGGGGACGGCAGCCCCAGCATTTT. It translates to CASSDRGRQPQHF. The chain uses TRBV25-1 and TRBJ1-5; tentative D call: TRBD1 (6 bases). The CDR3 is 13 amino acids. Between the trimmed V and J ends, which lost 3 bases and 7 bases, there was a span of 10 bases. The germline CDR1 and CDR2 sequences are MGHDK and SYGVNS. The full variable domain, rest sourced from reference TRBV25-1 and TRBJ1-5, is EADIYQTPRYLVIGTGKKITLECSQTMGHDKMYWYQQDPGMELHLIHYSYGVNSTEKGDLSSESTVSRIRTEHFPLTLESARPSHTSQYLCASSDRGRQPQHFGDGTRLSIL.

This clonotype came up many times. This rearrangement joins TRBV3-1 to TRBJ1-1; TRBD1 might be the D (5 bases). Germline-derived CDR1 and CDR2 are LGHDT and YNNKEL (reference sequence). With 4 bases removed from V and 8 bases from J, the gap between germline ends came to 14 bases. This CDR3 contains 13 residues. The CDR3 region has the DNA TGTGCCAGCAGCCCCCAGTTGACAGAAGAAGCTTTCTTT. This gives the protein CASSPQLTEEAFF.

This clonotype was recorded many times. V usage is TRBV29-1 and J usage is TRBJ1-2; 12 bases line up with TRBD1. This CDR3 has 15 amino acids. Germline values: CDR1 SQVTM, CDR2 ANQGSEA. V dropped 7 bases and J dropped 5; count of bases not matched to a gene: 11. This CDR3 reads CSAGDRGPPPYGYTF. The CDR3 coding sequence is TGCAGCGCCGGGGACAGGGGGCCCCCACCATATGGCTACACCTTC.

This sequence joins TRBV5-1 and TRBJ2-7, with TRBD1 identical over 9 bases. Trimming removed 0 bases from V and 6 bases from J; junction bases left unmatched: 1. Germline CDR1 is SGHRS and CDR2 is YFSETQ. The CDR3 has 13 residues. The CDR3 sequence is CASSLEQGAEQYF. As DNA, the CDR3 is TGCGCCAGCAGCTTGGAACAGGGGGCCGAGCAGTACTTC.

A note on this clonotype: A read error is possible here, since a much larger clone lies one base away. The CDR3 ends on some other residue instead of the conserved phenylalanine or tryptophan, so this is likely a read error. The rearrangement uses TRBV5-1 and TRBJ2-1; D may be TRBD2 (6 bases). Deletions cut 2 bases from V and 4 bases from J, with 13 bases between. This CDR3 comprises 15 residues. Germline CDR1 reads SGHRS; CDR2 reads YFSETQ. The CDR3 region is CASSLVAVLYNEQFV. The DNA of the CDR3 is TGCGCCAGCAGCTTAGTAGCGGTGCTATACAATGAGCAGTTCGTC.

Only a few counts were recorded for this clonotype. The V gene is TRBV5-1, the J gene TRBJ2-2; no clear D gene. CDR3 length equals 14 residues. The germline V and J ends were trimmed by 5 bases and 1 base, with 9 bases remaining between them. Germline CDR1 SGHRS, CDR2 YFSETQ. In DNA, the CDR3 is TGCGCCAGCAGGCTGATCATGAACACCGGGGAGCTGTTTTTT. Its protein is CASRLIMNTGELFF.

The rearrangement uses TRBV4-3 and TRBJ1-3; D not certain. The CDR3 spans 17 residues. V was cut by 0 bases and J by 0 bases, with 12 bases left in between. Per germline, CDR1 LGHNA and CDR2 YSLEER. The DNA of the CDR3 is TGCGCCAGCAGCCAAGATAGTACACGGGGCTCTGGAAACACCATATATTTT. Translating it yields CASSQDSTRGSGNTIYF.

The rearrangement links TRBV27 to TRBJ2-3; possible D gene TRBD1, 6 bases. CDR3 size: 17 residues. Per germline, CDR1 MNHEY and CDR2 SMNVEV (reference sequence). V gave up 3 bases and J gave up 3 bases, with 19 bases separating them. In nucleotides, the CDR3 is TGTGCCAGCAGTTTCGAGAGGTGGGGGCAGGGGACAGATACGCAGTATTTT. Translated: CASSFERWGQGTDTQYF.

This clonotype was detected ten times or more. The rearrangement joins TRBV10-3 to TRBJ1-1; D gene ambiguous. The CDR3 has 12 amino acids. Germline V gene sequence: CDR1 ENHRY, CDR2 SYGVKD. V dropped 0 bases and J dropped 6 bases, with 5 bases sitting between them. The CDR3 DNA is TGTGCCATCAGTGAGTCCGGCGCTGAAGCTTTCTTT. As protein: CAISESGAEAFF.

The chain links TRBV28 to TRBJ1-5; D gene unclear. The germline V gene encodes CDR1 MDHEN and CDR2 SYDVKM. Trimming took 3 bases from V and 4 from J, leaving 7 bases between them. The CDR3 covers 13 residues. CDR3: CASSFVVNQPQHF. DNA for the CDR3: TGTGCCAGCAGTTTTGTGGTTAATCAGCCCCAGCATTTT.

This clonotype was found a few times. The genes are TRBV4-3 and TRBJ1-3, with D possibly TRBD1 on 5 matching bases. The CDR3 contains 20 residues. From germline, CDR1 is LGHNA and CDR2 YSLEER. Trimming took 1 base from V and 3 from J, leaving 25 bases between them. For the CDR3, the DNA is TGCGCCAGCAGCCAAGTGGACCCTCCCGTATCGCGGGGGAATGGAAACACCATATATTTT. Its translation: CASSQVDPPVSRGNGNTIYF.

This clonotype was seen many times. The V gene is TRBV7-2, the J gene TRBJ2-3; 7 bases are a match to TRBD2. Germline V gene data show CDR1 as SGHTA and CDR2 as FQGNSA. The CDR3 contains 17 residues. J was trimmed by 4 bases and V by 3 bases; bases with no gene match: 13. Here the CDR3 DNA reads TGTGCCAGCAGCTTCCTCGCGGTCGGGGGGAGGTCAGATACGCAGTATTTT. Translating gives CASSFLAVGGRSDTQYF.